This T cell receptor beta chain originates from a study of shared clonotypes between healthy human individuals. Using about 0.2 ug DNA, tens of thousands of T cell genomes, the sorted-subset replicate PCRs were run. The protocol was immunoSEQ multiplex PCR, while the TCRdb copy is restricted to in-frame clones and leaves out a portion. This sample yields 2 million to 2.5 million clones, of which about 94% are seen a single time; roughly 0.13% belongs to the top ten. As to this clone: Its antigen remains unidentified. Other nucleotide sequences in the sample specify the same CDR3.

Points from the study as a whole: Inspection by rarefaction showed sorted-subset sequencing to be incomplete despite large depth. Estimated richness was generally greater in naive than memory subsets.

The V gene lost 4 bases and the J gene lost 5 bases, with 5 bases spanning the gap. This CDR3 contains 11 residues. Germline V gene sequence: CDR1 ENHRY, CDR2 SYGVKD. Donors were Caucasian adults residing in Nashville, Tennessee, USA. The J gene is TRBJ2-5, the V gene TRBV10-3; D gene uncertain. The TCR originated in a man aged 18 to 30 in good health. The sample taken for sequencing was naive CD4+ T cells sorted from blood. The subset was: CD45RA+ positively selected. CDR3 coding DNA: TGTGCCATCAGTGTAGAGGAGACCCAGTACTTC. Translation gives CAISVEETQYF.